This TCR beta chain is from a study of blood T cells in healthy people across ages. Whole-study results and caveats: Roughly linear declines in TCR beta diversity per million T cells occurred with age.

This clonotype was picked up many times. Antigen: not known. Trimming stripped 1 base from V and 5 bases from J, with 17 bases between. The CDR3 runs 16 residues. Germline-derived CDR1 and CDR2 are LGHDT and YNNKEL (reference sequence). A sample-barcoded 5' primer and a J-beta primer mix were used in a second PCR of roughly 6 to 11 cycles. Via MiXCR, TCRdb re-called the 5' RACE reads, giving one row per CDR3 protein. The data hold fewer than 800,000 distinct CDR3 sequences, with roughly 32% observed a single time. Sequencing was performed on blood. The clonotype comes from an elderly woman in good health. The V and J genes are TRBV3-1 and TRBJ2-5; D is unresolved. In DNA form, the CDR3 reads TGTGCCAGCAGCCAAGTCGAGGACGGTCTCCTCGAGACCCAGTACTTC. It yields the protein CASSQVEDGLLETQYF.